This TCR beta chain originates from a study of shared clonotypes between healthy human individuals. This clone appeared once. Its antigen is as yet unknown. Overall study findings and caveats: Non-shared clonotypes had lower generation probabilities than those shared by all four donors. Generally, estimated richness proved larger in naive subsets than it did in memory subsets.

The CDR3 has 18 residues. Germline V lookup: CDR1 SGHRS, CDR2 YFSETQ. J gave up 0 bases and V 0 bases, and 6 bases lay outside the gene matches. Assay: immunoSEQ multiplex PCR; the TCRdb copy retains only in-frame clones and omits some. This table holds about 2.4 million clones, around 94% found once. Only Caucasian adults living in Nashville, Tennessee served as donors. This receptor was obtained from a man aged 18 to 30 in good health. Sequencing was done on a sample of naive CD4+ T cells sorted from blood. Stated subset: CD45RA+ positively selected. The chain uses TRBV5-1 and TRBJ2-2; 9 bases fit TRBD2. CDR3: CASSLGGSGGTNTGELFF. The CDR3 nucleotides read TGCGCCAGCAGCTTGGGAGGTAGCGGGGGTACGAACACCGGGGAGCTGTTTTTT.